The entry that follows covers one TCR beta chain sequence. This sample is drawn from a study of blood T cell repertoires in COVID-19. On the study more broadly: COVID-19 samples, acute and convalescent, were from the United States, Italy and Spain. From T cells, B-cell-depleted T cells, or PBMCs came the material, which was cDNA or gDNA.

Original data processing: Estimated nucleated cell counts came from reference gene primer amplification. Assay: immunoSEQ multiplex PCR; the TCRdb copy retains only in-frame clones and omits some. V, J and clone size are those of that table, while D and trimming were read from the DNA. Among roughly 200,000 clones, around 90% were seen once, and the ten largest hold more than 1.4%. CDR1 and CDR2 (germline): SGHVS, FNYEAQ. Between the trimmed V and J ends, which lost 4 bases and 9 bases, there was a span of 10 bases. The CDR3 runs to 11 residues. V and J are TRBV7-6 and TRBJ2-7, with TRBD2 as a possible D gene (5 bases). The sample taken for sequencing was peripheral blood. This sequence originates from a man aged 18 to 30 with active or convalescent COVID-19. CDR3 DNA sequence: TGTGCCAGCAGCTACAGCGGTCTGCAGTACTTC. Translated: CASSYSGLQYF.